This T cell receptor (beta chain) was found in a study of blood T cell repertoires in COVID-19. About the study: Samples came from the United States, Italy and Spain, spanning acute and convalescent COVID-19. PBMCs, B-cell-depleted T cells, or T cells were the source of the cDNA or gDNA that made up the material.

The junction had 8 bases not matched to a gene; V was cut back by 6 bases and J by 4 bases. Germline CDR1 reads KGHSH; CDR2 reads LQKENI. CDR3 length: 15 residues. The repertoire was sequenced with immunoSEQ multiplex PCR; TCRdb's copy has only in-frame clones and lacks some. The sample yields 200,000 to 250,000 clones, over 80% seen once. V and J are TRBV18 and TRBJ2-1, with 8 bases lining up with TRBD1. The source material was peripheral blood. This sequence originates from a woman in her seventies with active or convalescent COVID-19. CDR3 sequence reads: CASSPGQGLYNEQFF. In DNA form, the CDR3 reads TGTGCCAGCTCCCCTGGACAGGGTTTATACAATGAGCAGTTCTTC.